This TCR beta chain was captured in a study of blood T cells in healthy people across ages. Whole-study findings and limits: From one million sequenced T cells, diversity estimates were lower bounds.

Remarks on this clonotype: The antigen is undetermined.

The use of a sample-barcoded 5' primer and a J-beta primer mix characterized a second PCR of about 7 to 12 cycles. Researchers report that each sample yielded at least 2.5 million CDR3-containing paired-end reads. Using its own MiXCR run on the 5' RACE reads, TCRdb lists one record per CDR3 protein. The sample carries about 1.4 million distinct CDR3 sequences, around 59% recorded once. The CDR3 runs 13 residues. Germline CDR1 reads SGHDT; CDR2 reads YYEEEE. Donation came from healthy Caucasian individuals in Russia who were aged roughly 6 to 95. Each sample had at least 6 million PBMCs isolated. The rearrangement uses TRBV5-6 and TRBJ2-4; a possible D gene is TRBD1 (5 bases). The DNA end lines up better with TRBJ2-7; the J call may be wrong. The receptor was isolated from a man between 18 and 29 years old in good health. Sequences were obtained from blood. For the CDR3, the DNA is TGTGCCAGCAGCTTGCAGGTGCAGGGCGAGCAGTACTTC. It encodes CASSLQVQGEQYF.